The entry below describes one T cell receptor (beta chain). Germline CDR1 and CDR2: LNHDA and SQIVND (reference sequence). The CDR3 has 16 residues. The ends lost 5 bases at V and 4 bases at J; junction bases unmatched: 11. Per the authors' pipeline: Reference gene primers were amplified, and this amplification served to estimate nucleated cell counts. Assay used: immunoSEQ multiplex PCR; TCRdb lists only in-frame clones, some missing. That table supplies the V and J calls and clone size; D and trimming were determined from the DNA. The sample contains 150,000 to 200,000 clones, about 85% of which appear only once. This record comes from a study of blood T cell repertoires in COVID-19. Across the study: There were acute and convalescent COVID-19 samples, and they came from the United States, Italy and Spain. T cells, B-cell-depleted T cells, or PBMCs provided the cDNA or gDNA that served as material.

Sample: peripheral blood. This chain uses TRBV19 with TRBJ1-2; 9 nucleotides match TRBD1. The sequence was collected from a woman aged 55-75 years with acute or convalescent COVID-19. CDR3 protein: CASSLGQGTFLYGYTF. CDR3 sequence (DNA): TGTGCCAGTAGTCTTGGACAGGGGACATTCCTCTATGGCTACACCTTC.